The 2 T cell receptor beta chains below all came from one sample that was sequenced in a study of blood T cells in healthy people across ages. It was with a sample-barcoded 5' primer and a J-beta primer mix that a second PCR of roughly 7 to 12 cycles was run. Each CDR3 protein is one row after TCRdb ran MiXCR on the 5' RACE reads. The profile covers about a million distinct CDR3 sequences, with more than 30% appearing a single time and around 13% taken by the ten largest. What was sequenced was blood. These receptors originate from a man between 18 and 29 years old in good health.

The chain employs TRBV27 and TRBJ1-5, with 9 bases matching TRBD1. CDR1 and CDR2 (germline): MNHEY, SMNVEV (reference sequence). The CDR3 is 14 residues long. CDR3 sequence: CAAGQGSVNQPQHF. For the CDR3, the DNA is TGTGCAGCCGGACAGGGGTCGGTCAATCAGCCCCAGCATTTT.

The CDR3 spells CASSLSPGTQETQYF. The DNA for the CDR3 is TGTGCCAGCAGTTTAAGTCCGGGGACCCAAGAGACCCAGTACTTC. J is TRBJ2-5 and V is TRBV12-3 or TRBV12-4; D assignment may be TRBD1 or TRBD2 (5 bases each). The CDR3 has 15 residues. Trimming cost V 2 bases and J 1 base, with 11 bases left between them.